This TCR beta chain was sequenced in a study of cytomegalovirus exposure and HLA in healthy donors (dated by TCRdb to about 2017). Context from the whole study: An earlier analysis of roughly 610 of the donors reported about 300 Gb of sequence data and approximately 120 million unique TCR beta sequences obtained from 180 million or so T cells. HLA typing covered class I and class II loci at four-digit resolution. Donor age, sex, ethnicity and CMV serostatus were collected together with the repertoire data. To decide whether each TCR beta V gene segment behaved as functional or pseudogenic, an earlier analysis of some 600 of the donors relied on high-throughput TCR beta sequencing. Every repertoire in the discovery cohort had been generated on one and the same sequencing platform. A later analysis re-analyzed previously published TCR beta repertoires from roughly 600 donors and added high-resolution HLA genotyping to study TCR occurrence patterns. The study used immunosequencing to profile the T cell repertoires of approximately 640 subjects and linked those repertoires to cytomegalovirus serostatus. Because of strong linkage in the cohort, five DR-DQ haplotypes were treated as single units for association and clustering. Rather than using new phenotypic data, the later analysis identified candidate immune exposures from TCR beta sequences and from how often those sequences occurred across donors. The study aimed to test whether signatures of past pathogen exposure could be identified by cataloging public T cell receptors. Among the roughly 400 genotyped donors, approximately 77% belonged to the genetic ancestry cluster associated with self-reported Caucasian donors. Among under 450 genotyped donors of the cohort, an average of around 240,000 unique TCR beta nucleotide sequences were sequenced per donor, roughly 20% of them non-productive. To predict cytomegalovirus infection status, the study brought together high-throughput TCR immunosequencing, statistical association of individual TCRs with disease status, and machine learning. In addition to the first cohort of about 650 subjects, a separate validation cohort of 100 to 150 different subjects was used. The number of typed donors differed by locus: roughly 629-640 for A, B, C, DRB1 and DQB1; some 540 for DQA1; approximately 610 for DPA1; and roughly 470 for DPB1. A later genetic analysis took genome-wide SNP genotypes for 398 of the 666 donors and used that subset as a discovery cohort. An early release covering 550 to 700 HLA-typed donors comprised about 300 gigabases of sequencing data and roughly 85 million unique TCR sequences.

Library preparation employed the immunoSEQ multiplex PCR assay. For the multiplex PCR, a mixture combining 60 forward primers for TCR Vbeta segments and 13 reverse primers for TCR Jbeta segments was used. Amplification of the CDR3 region of rearranged TCR beta genes was performed with a multiplex PCR assay on genomic DNA. The Illumina HiSeq System was used to sequence the amplified TCR beta libraries as 87-base-pair reads. Regarding the original processing steps: A later analysis counted some 80 million unique TCR beta chains across the roughly 700 repertoires, and roughly 10 million of these chains were shared by at least two donors. Raw reads were error-corrected and collapsed into unique sequences with a nearest-neighbor algorithm that merged closely related sequences to remove PCR and sequencing errors. Alignment of CDR3 sequences to IMGT reference sequences was used to assign V, D and J gene segments. For a sequence to be retained, a match of at least six nucleotides to both a V gene segment and a J gene segment was required. Rearrangements were classified as productive when the CDR3 lacked stop codons and remained in frame with V and J, and all other rearrangements were classified as non-productive. Following IMGT convention, CDR3 was defined as the stretch from the second conserved V-encoded cysteine up to the conserved J-encoded phenylalanine. The earlier analysis of 587 of the donors excluded sequences that lacked an unambiguous match to a single V gene segment. In an earlier analysis of around 590 of the donors, a V segment was called functional when productive rearrangements were above 56.7%, and segregating when the standard deviation between donors exceeded 5%. A statistical classification framework was built to diagnose cytomegalovirus status from the catalog of TCR beta chain sequences. V and J gene assignment, in a later analysis, came from comparing TCR nucleotide sequences with IMGT/GENE-DB human TR gene sequences. The TCRdist pipeline was used in a later analysis to assign CDR3 sequences and most-parsimonious VDJ recombination scenarios. In a later analysis, every TCR beta chain was defined by the combination of its CDR3 amino acid sequence and its V-gene family, and reads without a unique V-gene family were dropped. To address suspected cross-contamination and a sequencing artifact, a later analysis removed around 590 highly shared, low-generation-probability nucleotide sequences. A later analysis calculated a clonal expansion index for each public chain from normalized within-repertoire ranks of inferred template counts. In a later analysis, generation probabilities were computed using a VDJ recombination model fitted to out-of-frame rearrangements, and the results were checked against IGoR. In a later analysis, TCR-TCR, TCR-HLA and TCR-CMV co-occurrence was scored with hypergeometric tests, and a repertoire-size bias correction was applied to TCR pairs. False discovery rates were estimated in a later analysis by permuting HLA or CMV assignments 20 times. In a later analysis, co-occurring TCRs were grouped with DBSCAN, and TCRdist sequence similarity was added when clustering was performed within HLA-allele-positive subsets. Repertoires with fewer than 30,000 or more than 120,000 public chains were left out of co-occurrence clustering, as were several repertoires with anomalous nucleotide sharing. TCRdb carries this immuneACCESS record with in-frame sequences only. Its versions omit some clonotypes, under half of them owing to an unresolved V gene in the studies checked, with the rest unexplained. Clone size and V and J calls were adopted from that table, with D and trimming inferred from the DNA. The sample table records approximately 130,000 clones; 75% to 90% of these occur just once. The top ten clones comprise less than 10% of the sample.

Summary of the overall study and its limitations: The earlier analysis of approximately 590 of the donors excluded seventeen rarely observed V segments, including chromosome 9 orphons, because counts were too low. Across donors, most TCR sequences were observed very rarely, whereas some public TCRs were present in many individuals. The study gave a list of around 170 TCR beta chains associated with cytomegalovirus. The only immune exposure information available for the cohort was CMV serostatus. A group of highly shared sequence variants was considered likely to be a technical artifact of the sequencing pipeline. According to the authors, the approach could potentially be generalized to other disease states and immunological phenotypes. The presence/absence analyses assumed that sequencing depth was roughly uniform across donors, and that assumption may not be true. Assigning TCR associations to individual alleles was difficult when HLA alleles, especially DR and DQ, strongly co-occurred. Correlated functional status among segregating V segments might reflect linkage disequilibrium, but an unknown experimental factor could not be ruled out. An earlier analysis of roughly 570 of the donors showed that most TCR beta V segments appeared in productive rearrangements either about 87% or about 30% of the time, which broadly matched IMGT annotations. A further reported finding was that TCR beta sequences accurately predicted the HLA-A and HLA-B alleles for most subjects in the first cohort. In a later analysis, most CMV-associated TCR beta chains were found to appear HLA-restricted, with HLA associations seemingly driven largely by CMV exposure. According to a later analysis, parvovirus B19, influenza, CMV and Epstein-Barr virus appeared linked to several top co-occurrence clusters. Specific HLA alleles were associated with 16,951 TCR beta sequences at a false discovery rate of 0.05 in a later analysis. The classifier was reported to diagnose cytomegalovirus status with high specificity and sensitivity in both the original and validation cohorts. In a later analysis, HLA-associated TCR beta chains were found to be more clonally expanded and to have lower generation probabilities than equally common non-associated chains. A later genetic analysis associated a missense DCLRE1C variant with V-gene and J-gene trimming of TCR beta chains, and an independent cohort replicated the association. Some IMGT-functional V segments, including TRBV6-2 and TRBV6-3, could not be distinguished by the 87-base-pair reads and were therefore excluded. A few of the identified cytomegalovirus-associated TCR beta chains were confirmed in vitro to be specific for cytomegalovirus antigens. In a later analysis, the rate of TCR association differed among HLA loci, with DRB1 alleles having the most associated TCRs and HLA-C alleles having the fewest. In this cohort, only TCR beta chains were sequenced, and detectable features were limited by the absence of alpha or paired-chain data. In a later genetic analysis, fewer N-insertions in productive TCRs were reported among donors in an Asian-associated ancestry cluster than the roughly 700-donor mean. Because HLA typing was unavailable for some donors at each locus, only the typed subset was used in association tests.

The cysteine opens and the phenylalanine closes a CDR3 of 16 amino acids. Only the CDR3 part of the read is kept: 48 bases, read in frame from the first base. Per the germline V gene, SGHRS is the CDR1 and YFSETQ is the CDR2. The germline V end is reduced by 2 bases and the J end by 6 bases; junction bases left unmatched: 11. The cohort was made up of 666 healthy bone marrow donors. All cohort members were sampled while nominally healthy, although unrecorded immune exposures were likely present. The donor tested CMV seropositive and was one of the 289 seropositive cohort members. Each donor provided a peripheral blood sample, and peripheral blood mononuclear cells were used for TCR beta sequencing. Genomic DNA extraction from the blood cell samples was performed with the Qiagen DNeasy Blood Extraction Kit. Comments on this clone: The antigen this receptor binds is unknown. Base qualities are not provided; no much larger clone lies one nucleotide away.

Input material: PBMCs. The chain links TRBV5-1 with TRBJ2-1; 7 nucleotides in the junction match TRBD2. The source of this sequence is a woman in her 50s in good health and CMV-seropositive. In nucleotide form, the sequence is TGCGCCAGCAGCTTAAAGGGAGGGCCCCCGGGCAATGAGCAGTTCTTC. Translated, this gives CASSLKGGPPGNEQFF. This CDR3, with the reference TRBV5-1 and TRBJ2-1 proteins standing in past its ends, gives the full variable domain KAGVTQTPRYLIKTRGQQVTLSCSPISGHRSVSWYQQTPGQGLQFLFEYFSETQRNKGNFPGRFSGRQFSNSRSEMNVSTLELGDSALYLCASSLKGGPPGNEQFFGPGTRLTVL.